These T cell receptor beta chains were read from a single sample in a study of blood T cell repertoires in COVID-19. TCRdb keeps only in-frame clones here, not all; method: immunoSEQ multiplex PCR. The sample contains 200,000 to 250,000 clones, 88% of which appear only once. The sequencing sample was made of PBMCs or T cells enriched from blood (not recorded which). Receptor source: a woman aged 30 to 39 who had recovered from COVID-19. The CDR3 runs from the conserved cysteine through the conserved F or W. A D gene is named only where the DNA matches it firmly. For some rows the clone size is stated as once, few or many, or as a class when expanded; others skip it.

J	V	D	size	DNA	CDR3
TRBJ1-2	TRBV19	TRBD1	.	TGTGCCAGTAGTATGGGACAGGGGGACTATGGCTACACCTTC	CASSMGQGDYGYTF
TRBJ1-1	TRBV19	.	.	TGTGCCAGTAGTATAGGTACGGGGGGAGGCACTGAAGCTTTCTTT	CASSIGTGGGTEAFF
TRBJ1-1	TRBV7-2	.	.	TGTGCCAGCAGCTTACAGGGTGACACTGAAGCTTTCTTT	CASSLQGDTEAFF
TRBJ2-5	TRBV3-1/TRBV3-2	TRBD2	.	TGTGCCAGCAGGGAACTAGCGGGGCGGGAACAAGAGACCCAGTACTTC	CASRELAGREQETQYF
TRBJ1-3	TRBV21-1	.	.	TGTGCCAGCAGAACAGCTTTCTCTGGAAACACCATATATTTT	CASRTAFSGNTIYF
TRBJ2-3	TRBV19	TRBD2	once	TGTGCCAGTAGTATTCGGTCACTAGCGGGGGAAACAGATACGCAGTATTTT	CASSIRSLAGETDTQYF
TRBJ2-7	TRBV1	.	.	TGCACCAGCAGCCAAGACCCCTCGACAGGGGCCTCCTACGAGCAGTACTTC	CTSSQDPSTGASYEQYF
TRBJ2-5	TRBV19	TRBD2	.	TGTGCCAGTAGTATACCCGGACTAGCGGGGGCAGAGACCCAGTACTTC	CASSIPGLAGAETQYF
TRBJ1-3	TRBV7-8	.	.	TGTGCCAGCAGCTTTACCGGGTTTAACTCTGGAAACACCATATATTTT	CASSFTGFNSGNTIYF
TRBJ1-1	TRBV5-1	.	.	TGCGCCAGCAGCTTGGAAACATCGACAGGCGGGGCTTTCTTT	CASSLETSTGGAFF
TRBJ2-2	TRBV7-8	.	.	TGTGCCAGCAGCACGGTAAAAGTAGACTCGACAGTGAACACCGGGGAGCTGTTTTTT	CASSTVKVDSTVNTGELFF
TRBJ2-7	TRBV6-5	.	.	TGTGCCAGCAGCTTTGACAGGATGTACGAGCAGTACTTC	CASSFDRMYEQYF
TRBJ2-2	TRBV7-9	.	.	TGTGCCAGCAGCTTGGTCCAGGGGAGCGCCGGGGAGCTGTTTTTT	CASSLVQGSAGELFF
TRBJ1-6	TRBV12-3/TRBV12-4	.	.	TGTGCCAGCACCCCGGGACAAAATTCACCCCTCCACTTT	CASTPGQNSPLHF
TRBJ1-2	TRBV4-3	.	.	TGCGCCAGCAGCCAGATGGACAGCTTTTGGGATGGCTACACCTTC	CASSQMDSFWDGYTF
TRBJ2-2	TRBV15	TRBD2	.	TGTGCCACCCGGCTAGCGGCGAACACCGGGGAGCTGTTTTTT	CATRLAANTGELFF
TRBJ1-3	TRBV3-1/TRBV3-2	TRBD1	.	TGTGCCAGCAGCCAAGGAGGGGCCAGGGGGCTAGCTGGAAACACCATATATTTT	CASSQGGARGLAGNTIYF
TRBJ2-1	TRBV3-1/TRBV3-2	TRBD2	.	TGTGCCAGCAGCCAAGTGGCCGGACTAGAAAACAATGAGCAGTTCTTC	CASSQVAGLENNEQFF
TRBJ1-1	TRBV19	.	.	TGTGCCAGTAGTATAGCGTTGACTGAAGCTTTCTTT	CASSIALTEAFF
TRBJ1-1	TRBV19	.	once	TGTGCCAGTAGTACGTCGACTACGAACACTGAAGCTTTCTTT	CASSTSTTNTEAFF
TRBJ2-7	TRBV4-3	TRBD1	.	TGCGCCAGCAGCTCACGACAGGGAGCGGATGAGCAGTACTTC	CASSSRQGADEQYF
TRBJ1-1	TRBV4-1	TRBD1	.	TGCGCCAGCAGCTCCGACAGGGAGTTTGCTTTCTTT	CASSSDREFAFF
TRBJ2-4	TRBV6-5	.	.	TGTGCCAGCAGTCCAGACTTTAGGGCCAAAAACATTCAGTACTTC	CASSPDFRAKNIQYF
TRBJ2-5	TRBV29-1	.	.	TGCAGCGTTGAATTCGGCAGGGGTCAAGAGACCCAGTACTTC	CSVEFGRGQETQYF
TRBJ2-5	TRBV27	.	.	TGTGCCAGCAGTCTCGGTCCACTCCAAGAGACCCAGTACTTC	CASSLGPLQETQYF
TRBJ2-7	TRBV6-6	.	.	TGTGCCAGCAGTTACGGCGGGGCGAAATACGAGCAGTACTTC	CASSYGGAKYEQYF
TRBJ1-1	TRBV6-4	.	.	TGTGCCAGCAGTGAAAGTATTGGACTAAAAGCTTTCTTT	CASSESIGLKAFF
TRBJ1-1	TRBV4-1	.	.	TGCGCCAGCAGCCAAGATACGCGGGGGTACACTGAAGCTTTCTTT	CASSQDTRGYTEAFF
TRBJ1-2	TRBV7-2	TRBD1	.	TGTGCCAGCAGCTTAGAGGGACAGCTCTATGGCTACACCTTC	CASSLEGQLYGYTF
TRBJ2-2	TRBV7-8	.	.	TGTGCCAGCAGCTCACAGGGTGGGATCACCGGGGAGCTGTTTTTT	CASSSQGGITGELFF
TRBJ2-1	TRBV19	TRBD2	.	TGTGCCAGTAGTCGTGGGACTAGCGGGAGCAATGAGCAGTTCTTC	CASSRGTSGSNEQFF
TRBJ1-3	TRBV7-9	.	.	TGTGCCAGCAGCTTGGAGGTGGCTGGAAACACCATATATTTT	CASSLEVAGNTIYF
TRBJ1-5	TRBV4-3	.	.	TGCGCCAGCAGCCACTGGACAGAAGGGGGTTATAGCAATCAGCCCCAGCATTTT	CASSHWTEGGYSNQPQHF
TRBJ1-1	TRBV12-3/TRBV12-4	TRBD1	once	TGTGCCAGCAAGGGGACAGGGGGCAGAGAAGCTTTCTTT	CASKGTGGREAFF
TRBJ1-4	TRBV19	.	.	TGTGCCAGTAGGGACAAGGTGGATGAAAAACTGTTTTTT	CASRDKVDEKLFF
TRBJ1-4	TRBV12-5	.	.	TGTGCTAGTCGGGGGTCAACTAATGAAAAACTGTTTTTT	CASRGSTNEKLFF
TRBJ2-7	TRBV9	.	.	TGTGCCAGCAGCCTAGGGTCAACAGGGTACCACGAGCAGTACTTC	CASSLGSTGYHEQYF
TRBJ1-4	TRBV3-1/TRBV3-2	TRBD1	.	TGTGCCAGCAGCCCCCGGGACAGGGGGATCGGGACTAATGAAAAACTGTTTTTT	CASSPRDRGIGTNEKLFF
TRBJ1-2	TRBV4-2	TRBD1	few	TGTGCCAGCAGCCAGGATACCCCGGGACAGGGAAATTATGGCTACACCTTC	CASSQDTPGQGNYGYTF
TRBJ2-1	TRBV6-5	TRBD1	.	TGTGCCAGCAGTCCGGGACAGGGGGCTCACAATGAGCAGTTCTTC	CASSPGQGAHNEQFF
TRBJ2-5	TRBV19	TRBD2	.	TGTGCCAGTAGTCTCTGGACTAGCGGGGGGGCGGAGACCCAGTACTTC	CASSLWTSGGAETQYF
TRBJ1-4	TRBV19	TRBD1	few	TGTGCCAGTAAGGGGGGACAGGATAATGAAAAACTGTTTTTT	CASKGGQDNEKLFF
TRBJ2-1	TRBV4-3	TRBD2	.	TGCGCCAGCAGCCATGGTGGAAGCGGGGGGCCTATCTACAATGAGCAGTTCTTC	CASSHGGSGGPIYNEQFF
TRBJ2-7	TRBV10-3	TRBD2	.	TGTGCCATCAGTGAGTCGAGGGAGGGCTACGAGCAGTACTTC	CAISESREGYEQYF
TRBJ1-2	TRBV7-3	TRBD1	.	TGTGCCAGCAGCTTGGACAGGGCGGATGGCTACACCTTC	CASSLDRADGYTF
TRBJ2-2	TRBV25-1	TRBD2	.	TGTGCCAGCAGTTGGACTAGCGGGGCAATCGGGGAGCTGTTTTTT	CASSWTSGAIGELFF
TRBJ1-6	TRBV3-1/TRBV3-2	.	.	TGTGCCAGCAGCCAAGCTTTCAGGGATTCTGCTTCACCCCTCCACTTT	CASSQAFRDSASPLHF
TRBJ2-5	TRBV2	.	once	TGTGCCAGCAGTGTTAAAGAGACCCAGTACTTC	CASSVKETQYF
TRBJ1-3	TRBV6-5	.	.	TGTGCCAGCAGTACGGACGGGATCTCTGGAAACACCATATATTTT	CASSTDGISGNTIYF
TRBJ2-3	TRBV10-3	TRBD2	once	TGTGCCATCAGTGTTAACGGGGGGACTAGCACAGATACGCAGTATTTT	CAISVNGGTSTDTQYF